These T cell receptor beta chains were read from a single sample in a study of blood T cell repertoires in COVID-19. Here immunoSEQ multiplex PCR was the method, and the copy in TCRdb shows in-frame clones only, minus some. This table holds over 200,000 clones, 80% to 90% found once. Specimen: PBMCs or T cells enriched from blood (not recorded which). These receptors were collected from a man aged 40-55 years who had recovered from COVID-19. CDR3s include the opening cysteine and the closing phenylalanine or tryptophan. The D gene is left open where the match is weak. Size tells how often a clone was seen (once, few, many) or the class of an expanded clone, and some rows leave it out.

>TRBV11-2|few|TRBD1|TRBJ1-2
CASSRVTGWEFGYTF
TGTGCCAGCAGCCGTGTGACAGGGTGGGAGTTCGGCTACACCTTC
>TRBV9|few|-|TRBJ2-2
CASSPQVDRAGELFF
TGTGCCAGCAGCCCGCAAGTCGACCGGGCCGGGGAGCTGTTTTTT
>TRBV5-1|-|TRBD1|TRBJ1-2
CASSYGGTGANYGYTF
TGCGCCAGCAGCTACGGCGGCACAGGGGCGAACTATGGCTACACCTTC
>TRBV29-1|-|TRBD1|TRBJ1-1
CSVYRGTEAFF
TGCAGCGTTTACAGGGGAACTGAAGCTTTCTTT
>TRBV21-1|-|-|TRBJ2-7
CASSKGFATFYEQYF
TGTGCCAGCAGCAAAGGGTTCGCTACCTTCTACGAGCAGTACTTC
>TRBV7-6|-|-|TRBJ2-1
CASSLGLLNEQFF
TGTGCCAGCAGCTTAGGACTGTTGAATGAGCAGTTCTTC
>TRBV28|-|-|TRBJ2-2
CASSFSGGTGELFF
TGTGCCAGCAGTTTTTCAGGGGGGACCGGGGAGCTGTTTTTT
>TRBV7-6|-|TRBD2|TRBJ2-2
CASSPRLAGNTGELFF
TGTGCCAGCAGCCCAAGACTAGCGGGTAACACCGGGGAGCTGTTTTTT
>TRBV2|-|-|TRBJ2-5
CASSESRETQYF
TGTGCCAGCAGTGAGTCGAGAGAGACCCAGTACTTC
>TRBV9|-|TRBD1|TRBJ1-1
CASSVRTGGTEAFF
TGTGCCAGCAGCGTACGGACAGGTGGAACTGAAGCTTTCTTT
>TRBV19|-|TRBD2|TRBJ2-5
CASSMVTSGGSTKETQYF
TGTGCCAGTAGTATGGTCACTAGCGGGGGATCAACTAAAGAGACCCAGTACTTC
>TRBV28|-|TRBD1|TRBJ2-7
CASSKTTGAYEQYF
TGTGCCAGCAGTAAAACTACAGGGGCCTACGAGCAGTACTTC
>TRBV3-1/TRBV3-2|-|TRBD1|TRBJ1-1
CASSQDPRTGNENTEAFF
TGTGCCAGCAGCCAAGATCCGAGGACAGGGAACGAAAACACTGAAGCTTTCTTT
>TRBV15|-|-|TRBJ2-5
CATSPLRGQETQYF
TGTGCCACCAGCCCCCTCCGGGGGCAAGAGACCCAGTACTTC
>TRBV5-1|-|-|TRBJ2-3
CASSSGIGLMADTQYF
TGCGCCAGCAGCTCGGGGATTGGACTTATGGCAGATACGCAGTATTTT
>TRBV5-4|-|TRBD1|TRBJ2-2
CASSKDRGEGGELFF
TGTGCCAGCAGCAAGGACAGGGGAGAGGGCGGGGAGCTGTTTTTT
>TRBV4-1|-|TRBD1|TRBJ2-7
CASSQEEDRVTYEQYF
TGCGCCAGCAGCCAAGAGGAGGACAGGGTGACCTACGAGCAGTACTTC
>TRBV9|-|-|TRBJ1-2
CASSSRRDLYGYTF
TGTGCCAGCAGCTCTCGGCGGGATCTCTATGGCTACACCTTC
>TRBV6-1|-|-|TRBJ2-7
CASSFSDYEQYF
TGTGCCAGCAGTTTCTCAGATTACGAGCAGTACTTC
>TRBV6-6|once|TRBD1|TRBJ1-2
CATQGGTGEVHTF
TGTGCCACCCAGGGGGGGACAGGGGAGGTTCACACCTTC
>TRBV19|once|-|TRBJ1-1
CASSRSRVTEAFF
TGTGCCAGTAGCAGAAGCAGGGTCACTGAAGCTTTCTTT
>TRBV6-5|-|-|TRBJ1-2
CASSPQGYGYTF
TGTGCCAGCAGCCCCCAGGGGTATGGCTACACCTTC
>TRBV4-1|few|-|TRBJ1-1
CASSQGGVSGMNTEAFF
TGCGCCAGCAGCCAAGGTGGTGTCTCTGGCATGAACACTGAAGCTTTCTTT
>TRBV2|-|TRBD1|TRBJ1-2
CASSEGTGGYYGYTF
TGTGCCAGCAGTGAAGGGACAGGGGGTTACTATGGCTACACCTTC
>TRBV27|once|TRBD1|TRBJ2-7
CASSYRGRYEQYF
TGTGCCAGCAGTTACAGGGGGAGGTACGAGCAGTACTTC
>TRBV19|-|-|TRBJ2-3
CASSKMGASYTDTQYF
TGTGCCAGTAGTAAGATGGGGGCCTCTTACACAGATACGCAGTATTTT
>TRBV7-9|-|TRBD1|TRBJ1-3
CASSDIPGQESGNTIYF
TGTGCCAGCAGCGATATCCCGGGACAGGAGTCTGGAAACACCATATATTTT
>TRBV10-3|few|TRBD1|TRBJ1-5
CAISPYKTGGPQPQHF
TGTGCCATCAGTCCATACAAGACAGGGGGCCCTCAGCCCCAGCATTTT
>TRBV2|few|TRBD1|TRBJ1-2
CASSEAEQGAYGYTF
TGTGCCAGCAGTGAAGCAGAACAGGGGGCTTATGGCTACACCTTC
>TRBV6-5|-|TRBD1|TRBJ1-2
CASSYGADRANYGYTF
TGTGCCAGCAGTTACGGAGCGGACAGGGCCAACTATGGCTACACCTTC
>TRBV5-4|-|-|TRBJ2-7
CASSLNQRYEQYF
TGTGCCAGCAGCTTGAATCAGCGGTACGAGCAGTACTTC
>TRBV18|-|-|TRBJ2-5
CASSPRQGQETQYF
TGTGCCAGCTCACCACGGCAGGGCCAAGAGACCCAGTACTTC
>TRBV12-5|-|TRBD2|TRBJ2-1
CASGLAPLGLAVFYNEQFF
TGTGCTAGTGGTTTGGCCCCTTTGGGACTAGCGGTGTTCTACAATGAGCAGTTCTTC
>TRBV4-1|-|-|TRBJ1-2
CASSPLGRSYGYTF
TGCGCCAGCAGCCCCCTGGGGCGGTCCTATGGCTACACCTTC
>TRBV3-1/TRBV3-2|-|TRBD1|TRBJ2-2
CASSLTGSTGELFF
TGTGCCAGCAGCCTGACAGGGTCCACCGGGGAGCTGTTTTTT
>TRBV4-1|-|TRBD2|TRBJ2-1
CASSPSGISYNEQFF
TGCGCCAGCAGCCCAAGCGGGATCTCCTACAATGAGCAGTTCTTC
>TRBV2|once|TRBD1|TRBJ1-2
CASKLGQVPNYGYTF
TGTGCCAGCAAGCTGGGACAGGTCCCTAACTATGGCTACACCTTC
>TRBV10-2|-|-|TRBJ1-1
CAVHVGAMGTEAFF
TGCGCCGTCCACGTTGGGGCGATGGGTACTGAAGCTTTCTTT
>TRBV10-1|once|-|TRBJ2-7
CASSGGNSYEQYF
TGCGCCAGCAGTGGCGGCAACTCCTACGAGCAGTACTTC
>TRBV30|few|-|TRBJ1-2
CAWLTESYTF
TGTGCCTGGCTTACAGAGAGCTACACCTTC
>TRBV18|-|-|TRBJ2-7
CASSPYGGSGGHEQYF
TGTGCCAGCTCACCTTATGGAGGTTCCGGTGGACACGAGCAGTACTTC
>TRBV5-1|-|TRBD1|TRBJ2-1
CASSSDGTGGNEQFF
TGCGCCAGCAGCTCAGACGGGACAGGTGGCAATGAGCAGTTCTTC
>TRBV4-1|-|TRBD2|TRBJ2-3
CASSQGGRSDTQYF
TGCGCCAGCAGCCAGGGCGGGAGATCAGATACGCAGTATTTT
>TRBV6-5|-|TRBD1|TRBJ1-2
CASSYTGQGGYTF
TGTGCCAGCAGTTACACGGGACAGGGAGGCTACACCTTC